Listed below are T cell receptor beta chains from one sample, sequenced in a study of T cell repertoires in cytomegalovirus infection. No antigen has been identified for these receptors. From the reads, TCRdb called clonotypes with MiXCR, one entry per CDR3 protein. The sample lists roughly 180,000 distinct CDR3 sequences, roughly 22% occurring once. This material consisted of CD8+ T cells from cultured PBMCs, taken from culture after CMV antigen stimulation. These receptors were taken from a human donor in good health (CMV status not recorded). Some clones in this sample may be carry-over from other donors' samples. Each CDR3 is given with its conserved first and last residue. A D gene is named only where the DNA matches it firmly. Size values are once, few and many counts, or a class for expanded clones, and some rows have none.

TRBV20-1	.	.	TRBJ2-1	TGCAGTGCTAGAGATCGGGTTTGGCCGAGCTCCTACAATGAGCAGTTCTTC	CSARDRVWPSSYNEQFF
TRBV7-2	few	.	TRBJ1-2	TGTGCCACCCTTCCCCTGGGGAACTATGGCTACACCTTC	CATLPLGNYGYTF
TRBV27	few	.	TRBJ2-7	TGTGCCAGCAGTCAAAGGGGTCAGGGTGTCCACGAGCAGTACTTC	CASSQRGQGVHEQYF
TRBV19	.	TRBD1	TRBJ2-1	TGTGCCAGTAGGAGGGGGTGGACAGGGGGCTATGAGCAGTTCTTC	CASRRGWTGGYEQFF
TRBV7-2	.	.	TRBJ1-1	TGTGCCAGCAGCTTAGCGGCCACCAGGCAGGACACTGAAGCTTTCTTT	CASSLAATRQDTEAFF
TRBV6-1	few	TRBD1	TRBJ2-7	TGTGCCAGCTTGTCCGGGACAGGACACTACGAGCAGTACTTC	CASLSGTGHYEQYF
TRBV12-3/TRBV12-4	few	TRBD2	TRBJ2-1	TGTGCCAGCAGTTGGCGGACTAGTTTATATGAGCAGTTCTTC	CASSWRTSLYEQFF
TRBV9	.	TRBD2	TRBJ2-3	TGTGCCAGCAGCGTAGAGGTAGCGGGGGGTGGTACGCAGTATTTT	CASSVEVAGGGTQYF
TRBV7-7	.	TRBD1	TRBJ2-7	TGTGCTAGCAGCTTATCCCGGGACAGGGGGAACGAGCAGTACTTC	CASSLSRDRGNEQYF
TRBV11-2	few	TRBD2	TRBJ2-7	TGTGCCAGCAGCGATCTAGCGGGGGGAACCTACGAGCAGTACTTC	CASSDLAGGTYEQYF
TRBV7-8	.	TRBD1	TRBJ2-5	TGTGCCAGCATAGGACAGGGGGTTGCAGAGACCCAGTACTTC	CASIGQGVAETQYF
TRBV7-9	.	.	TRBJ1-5	TGTGCCAGCAGCTTAGAAGGAGGCAGCAGAGAGCCCCAGCATTTT	CASSLEGGSREPQHF
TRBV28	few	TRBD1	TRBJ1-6	TGTGCCAGCAGTCCACAGGGGGTAGCAAATTCACCCCTCCACTTT	CASSPQGVANSPLHF
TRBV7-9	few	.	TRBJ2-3	TGTGCCAGCAGCTCAGACGGGAGCAGCACAGATACGCAGTATTTT	CASSSDGSSTDTQYF
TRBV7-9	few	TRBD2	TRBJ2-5	TGTGCCAGCAGACCTCCGGGTAGCGGGGGGCCGAGGGTGTACCAAGAGACCCAGTACTTC	CASRPPGSGGPRVYQETQYF
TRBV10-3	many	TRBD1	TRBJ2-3	TGTGCCATCAGCCTCGGGACAGGGAAAGATACGCAGTATTTT	CAISLGTGKDTQYF
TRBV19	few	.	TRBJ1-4	TGTGCCAGTAGTATATCCAGACGACAGAGGAATGAAAAACTGTTTTTT	CASSISRRQRNEKLFF
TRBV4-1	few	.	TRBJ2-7	TGCGCCAGCAGCCAAGGGGTCGGAACCTACGAGCAGTACTTC	CASSQGVGTYEQYF
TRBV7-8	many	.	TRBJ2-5	TGTGCCAGCAGCTTAACGTATGGCTTGGTCGACCTCCCGAAGGGGAAAGAGACCCAGTACTTC	CASSLTYGLVDLPKGKETQYF
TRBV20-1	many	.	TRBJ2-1	TGCAGTGCTTCCCAGGATCCGGGATTAGGAGGCAATGAGCAGTTCTTC	CSASQDPGLGGNEQFF
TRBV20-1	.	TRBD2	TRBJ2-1	TGCAGAGGGGACTATTACAATGAGCAGTTCTTC	CRGDYYNEQFF
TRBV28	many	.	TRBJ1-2	TGTGCCAGCAGGTTCGGGGACTATGGCTACACCTTC	CASRFGDYGYTF
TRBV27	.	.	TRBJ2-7	TGTGCCAGCAGTTTCTCCTCTCGGGGCTACGAGCAGTACTTC	CASSFSSRGYEQYF
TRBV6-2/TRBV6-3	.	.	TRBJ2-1	TGTGCCAGCAGTTACTCGGCCCGAAATGAGCAGTTCTTC	CASSYSARNEQFF
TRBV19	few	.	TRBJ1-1	TGTGCCAGTAGTCCCCGGACCGTTGAAGCTTTCTTT	CASSPRTVEAFF
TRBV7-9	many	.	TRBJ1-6	TGTGCCAGCAGCCCCGGAGGGGCCAAATCACCCCTCCACTTT	CASSPGGAKSPLHF
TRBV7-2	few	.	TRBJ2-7	TGTGCCAGCAGCGGACCACCTGACCCTCCTAACGAGCAGTACTTC	CASSGPPDPPNEQYF
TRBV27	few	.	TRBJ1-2	TGTGCCAGCAGTTTAGGGCGGGGGTCCGGCTACACCTTC	CASSLGRGSGYTF
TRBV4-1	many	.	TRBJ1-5	TGCGCCAGCAGCCAAGAATACGAAGGGGCCAATAGCAATCAGCCCCAGCATTTT	CASSQEYEGANSNQPQHF
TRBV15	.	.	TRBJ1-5	TGTGCCACCAGCTTCTCTAAGGAGGGTGGGCAGCCCCAGCATTTT	CATSFSKEGGQPQHF
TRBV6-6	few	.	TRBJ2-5	TGTGCCAGCAGGTACCGAGGTCACCAAGAGACCCAGTACTTC	CASRYRGHQETQYF
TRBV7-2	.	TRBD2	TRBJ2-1	TGTGCCAGCAGCTGGCGGGGGGGGTCCTACAATGAGCAGTTCTTC	CASSWRGGSYNEQFF
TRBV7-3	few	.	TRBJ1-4	TGTGCCAGCAGCCGTGGGCCGGGACTGCGAAATGAAAAACTGTTTTTT	CASSRGPGLRNEKLFF
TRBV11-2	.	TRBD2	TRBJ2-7	TGTGCCAGCAGCTTAGTGACTAGCGGGGGGGCCGGAGGTCTGGAGCAGTACTTC	CASSLVTSGGAGGLEQYF
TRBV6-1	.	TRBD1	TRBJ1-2	TGTGCCAGCAGCTTCACAGGGGAGGTATACTATGGCTACACCTTC	CASSFTGEVYYGYTF
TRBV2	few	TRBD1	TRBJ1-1	TGTGCCAGCAGTGGGGGGGACAGGGACGAAGCTTTCTTT	CASSGGDRDEAFF
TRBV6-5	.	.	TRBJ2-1	TGTGCCAGCAGTGAAACAGGTAGCTCCTACAATGAGCAGTTCTTC	CASSETGSSYNEQFF
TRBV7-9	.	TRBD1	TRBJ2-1	TGTGCCAGCAGCTCGACGGACAGGGGGTACGACAATGAGCAGTTCTTC	CASSSTDRGYDNEQFF
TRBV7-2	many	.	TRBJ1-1	TGTGCCAGCAGCTTAGCGATTGGTCAGGCATCTCGAGCTTTCTTT	CASSLAIGQASRAFF
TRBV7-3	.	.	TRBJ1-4	TGTGCCAGCAGCTTAACCGGCCAGGGTTCTGAAAAACTGTTTTTT	CASSLTGQGSEKLFF
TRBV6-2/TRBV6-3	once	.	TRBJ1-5	TGTGCCAGCAGCCCCGGATTTAGCAATCAGCCCCAGCATTTT	CASSPGFSNQPQHF
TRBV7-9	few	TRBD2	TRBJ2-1	TGTGCCAGCAGCGGACCGGGGGGTAGCTCCTACAATGAGCAGTTCTTC	CASSGPGGSSYNEQFF
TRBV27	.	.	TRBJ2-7	TGTGCCAGCAATATTTACGGCCCATCCTACGAGCAGTACTTC	CASNIYGPSYEQYF
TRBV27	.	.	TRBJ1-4	TGTGCCAGCAGTAAGGTTGGGGTGACAGGACGTAATGAAAAACTGTTTTTT	CASSKVGVTGRNEKLFF
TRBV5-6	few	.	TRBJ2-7	TGTGCCAGCAGCAGCGGATTGTCCTACGAGCAGTACTTC	CASSSGLSYEQYF
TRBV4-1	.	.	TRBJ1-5	TGCGCCAGCAGCCAACCCGTTCCGGGTGGGAGCAATCAGCCCCAGCATTTT	CASSQPVPGGSNQPQHF
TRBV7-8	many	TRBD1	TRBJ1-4	TGTGCCAGCAGCACGGGACAGACTAATGAAAAACTGTTTTTT	CASSTGQTNEKLFF
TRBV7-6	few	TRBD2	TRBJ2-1	TGTGCCAGCAGCACCAGACTAGCGGGGAACTACAATGAGCAGTTCTTC	CASSTRLAGNYNEQFF
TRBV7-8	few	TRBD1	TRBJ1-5	TGTGCCAGCAGCGGCCGGGACAGGGTTCGGCAGCCCCAGCATTTT	CASSGRDRVRQPQHF
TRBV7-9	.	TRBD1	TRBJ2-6	TGTGCCAGCAGACAACCGGGACAGGGGTACGGGGCCAACGTCCTGACTTTC	CASRQPGQGYGANVLTF
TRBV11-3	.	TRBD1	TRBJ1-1	TGTGCCAGCAGCCTTTTCCCCGGGACAGGGGCTGAAGCTTTCTTT	CASSLFPGTGAEAFF
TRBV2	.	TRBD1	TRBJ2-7	TGTGCCAGCAGCGGAGGACAGGGGGGGTACGAGCAGTACTTC	CASSGGQGGYEQYF
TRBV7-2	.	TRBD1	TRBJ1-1	TGTGCCAGCAGCTTAAAGGACAGGGACAACACTGAAGCTTTCTTT	CASSLKDRDNTEAFF
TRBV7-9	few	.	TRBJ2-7	TGTGCCAGCAGCTTAGCCGCGGGGGCCCAGACCTACGAGCAGTACTTC	CASSLAAGAQTYEQYF
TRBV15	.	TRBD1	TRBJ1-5	TGTGCCACCAGCAGAGGGATGACAGGGATCAATCAGCCCCAGCATTTT	CATSRGMTGINQPQHF
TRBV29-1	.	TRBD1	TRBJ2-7	TGCAGCGTTGAAACCGGACAGGGACACGAGCAGTACTTC	CSVETGQGHEQYF
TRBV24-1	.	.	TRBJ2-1	TGTGCCACCAGTGATTTGGTCGCAGGGGATGATGAGCAGTTCTTC	CATSDLVAGDDEQFF
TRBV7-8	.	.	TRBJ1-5	TGTGCCAGCAGCTCGGCGGTACAGCGAGATCAGCCCCAGCATTTT	CASSSAVQRDQPQHF
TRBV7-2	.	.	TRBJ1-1	TGTGCCAGCAGCTTACGGCTCCTCTACGGTGAAGCTTTCTTT	CASSLRLLYGEAFF
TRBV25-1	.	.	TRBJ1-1	TGTGCCAGCAGTGATAGTTCGACAGCCGCCGGAGCTTTCTTT	CASSDSSTAAGAFF